These 15 T cell receptor beta chains originate from one sample sequenced in a study of read filtering for tumor transcriptome and immune sequencing. The library was built from around 380 ng RNA with molecular barcoded adaptors for alpha/delta and beta/gamma chains. TCRdb reprocessed the reads via MiXCR and lists one record per CDR3 protein. Altogether around 50,000 distinct CDR3 sequences are present, more than 9% being singletons, with the ten largest covering roughly 17%. The source material was a population of CD138-negative cells sorted from bone marrow. Receptor source: a donor at least 40 years old with multiple myeloma.

At least ten counts were recorded for this clonotype. The chain employs TRBV5-4 and TRBJ1-1; 10 bases are a match to TRBD1. CDR1 and CDR2 (germline): SGHNT, YYREEE (reference sequence). This CDR3 spans 14 amino acids. V shed 4 bases, J shed 5 bases, and the junction held 5 bases outside the gene matches. The CDR3 reads CASSMDRGGTEAFF. In DNA form, the CDR3 reads TGTGCCAGCAGCATGGACAGGGGGGGAACTGAAGCTTTCTTT.

This clonotype was seen at least ten times. The chain recombines TRBV7-9 with TRBJ2-7; TRBD1 might be the D (6 bases). Trimming removed 7 bases from V and 2 bases from J, with 24 bases in between. Germline V CDR1 and CDR2: SEHNR, FQNEAQ (reference sequence). The CDR3 is 17 amino acids. This CDR3 reads CASNPIRFDRSTYEQYF. The CDR3 DNA reads TGTGCCAGCAACCCAATACGTTTCGACAGGTCGACCTACGAGCAGTACTTC.

This clonotype came up many times. The V and J genes are TRBV5-1 and TRBJ2-7; 12 bases align to TRBD1. Losses at the gene ends were 3 bases for V and 6 bases for J; bases not matched to a gene: 4. This CDR3 comprises 14 residues. CDR1 and CDR2 (germline): SGHRS, YFSETQ. This chain's CDR3 is CASSSGTGGSEQYF. In DNA, the CDR3 is TGCGCCAGCAGCTCGGGGACAGGGGGCTCCGAGCAGTACTTC.

This clonotype came up many times. This sequence joins TRBV7-8 and TRBJ2-5, with TRBD1 matching 7 bases. V shed 4 bases, J shed 3 bases, and the junction held 8 bases outside the gene matches. The CDR3 sequence is 15 residues long. From germline, CDR1 is SGHVS and CDR2 FQNEAQ. CDR3 DNA: TGTGCCAGCAGCTCACCCACACAGGGGAAAGAGACCCAGTACTTC. Residues: CASSSPTQGKETQYF.

In its sample, this clonotype was seen many times. This rearrangement joins TRBV5-1 to TRBJ2-1; unclear D gene. Trimming left V 1 base short and J 6 bases short, with 14 bases between. This CDR3 has 15 amino acids. Germline CDR1 and CDR2: SGHRS and YFSETQ. CDR3 sequence: CASSLRTNPFNEQFF. In DNA form, the CDR3 reads TGCGCCAGCAGCTTGAGGACGAATCCCTTCAATGAGCAGTTCTTC. The whole variable domain, filled in from reference TRBV5-1 and TRBJ2-1, reads KAGVTQTPRYLIKTRGQQVTLSCSPISGHRSVSWYQQTPGQGLQFLFEYFSETQRNKGNFPGRFSGRQFSNSRSEMNVSTLELGDSALYLCASSLRTNPFNEQFFGPGTRLTVL.

V and J are TRBV4-2 and TRBJ2-5, with no clear D. The CDR3 is 16 residues long. Germline-derived CDR1 and CDR2 are LGHNA and YNFKEQ. V was cut by 1 base and J by 0 bases, with 12 bases left in between. The CDR3 DNA reads as TGTGCCAGCAGCCAAGGCTCGGGTCGTAACCAAGAGACCCAGTACTTC. This codes for CASSQGSGRNQETQYF.

Note on this clonotype: A far larger clone is one nucleotide away, so this likely arose from a read error. The chain has TRBV7-9 and TRBJ2-1, with TRBD2 matching 10 bases. The germline V gene has CDR1 SEHNR and CDR2 FQNEAQ (reference sequence). Germline trimming cut 4 bases from V and 9 bases from J; bases unmatched to any gene: 12. The CDR3 has 16 amino acids. CDR3 in DNA: TGTGCCAGCAGCTCAGAGCGGGGGGGCCTTGGCAGTGAGCAGTTCTTC. Its protein product is CASSSERGGLGSEQFF.

As to this clonotype: A much larger clonotype is one base distant, so this may be a read error. The chain couples TRBV5-1 to TRBJ1-6; D unresolved. From germline, CDR1 is SGHRS and CDR2 YFSETQ. This CDR3 is 14 amino acids long. V was clipped by 2 bases and J by 8 bases, with 11 bases between them. CDR3 residues: CASSFGQVDSPLHF. In nucleotides, the CDR3 is TGCGCCAGCAGCTTCGGGCAGGTGGATTCACCCCTCCACTTT.

By its share, this clonotype is medium-sized. The rearrangement joins TRBV5-1 to TRBJ1-5; D remains unclear. The CDR3 length is 14 residues. The germline CDR1 and CDR2 sequences are SGHRS and YFSETQ. Trimming removed 0 bases from V and 3 bases from J, with 7 bases in between. Written as DNA, the CDR3 is TGCGCCAGCAGCTTGGATGGAGCCAATCAGCCCCAGCATTTT. This gives the protein CASSLDGANQPQHF.

This clonotype has a count of ten or more. The chain has TRBV4-1 and TRBJ2-7, with D unresolved. CDR1 is MGHRA and CDR2 is YSYEKL in the germline V gene. Trimming stripped 0 bases from V and 3 bases from J, with 12 bases between. CDR3 size: 15 residues. The CDR3 loop is CASSQERRINYEQYF. Written as DNA, the CDR3 is TGCGCCAGCAGCCAAGAACGAAGGATTAACTACGAGCAGTACTTC.

This clonotype was observed many times. The chain couples TRBV12-3 or TRBV12-4 to TRBJ2-1, with 7 bases aligning to TRBD2. The CDR3 sequence is 16 residues long. The trim removed 6 bases at V and 4 bases at J, leaving 12 bases unmatched. The CDR3 loop is CASSPRRGGDYNEQFF. The CDR3, as DNA: TGTGCCAGCAGCCCTCGGCGGGGAGGGGATTACAATGAGCAGTTCTTC.

This clonotype appeared a few times. J is TRBJ1-5 and V is TRBV2; D is unclear. The CDR3 consists of 15 residues. V was pared by 6 bases and J by 1 base, with 13 bases between. Looked up from germline, CDR1 is SNHLY and CDR2 is FYNNEI. The CDR3 is CASRPNVGSNQPQHF. CDR3 nucleotides: TGTGCCAGCAGGCCCAACGTCGGCAGCAATCAGCCCCAGCATTTT.

This clonotype was found a few times. This may arise from a read error, as a much more abundant clone is one base away. The V gene is TRBV12-3 or TRBV12-4, the J gene TRBJ1-1, with TRBD1 identical over 7 bases. V dropped 3 bases and J dropped 4; count of bases not matched to a gene: 5. CDR3 length: 14 residues. CDR3 DNA sequence: TGTGCCAGCAGTTTGGACAGGAGAATCACTGAAGCTTTCTTT. Its protein product is CASSLDRRITEAFF.

In its sample, this clonotype was seen many times. The chain links TRBV20-1 to TRBJ2-3; 9 bases agree with TRBD2. Germline V lookup: CDR1 DFQATT, CDR2 SNEGSKA (reference sequence). The CDR3 is 14 residues long. Losses at the gene ends were 1 base for V and 1 base for J; bases not matched to a gene: 0. The CDR3 loop is CSARGGGGTDTQYF. CDR3 coding DNA: TGCAGTGCTAGAGGCGGGGGGGGCACAGATACGCAGTATTTT.

In its sample, this clonotype was seen many times. A junction boundary mismatches the germline segment, possibly from a read error. The chain joins TRBV5-1 to TRBJ1-1; no reliable D call. The CDR3 extends over 12 amino acids. In germline, CDR1 is SGHRS, CDR2 YFSETQ. The CDR3 region has the DNA TGTGCCAGCAGCTTGCTGAACACTGAAGCTTTCTTT. Translation: CASSLLNTEAFF.